This TCR beta chain was recovered during a study of monozygotic twins with inflammatory bowel disease. The study, taken as a whole, reports: People with IBD had fewer clonotypes in common with others than healthy twins did, especially with disease activity. Among IBD patients, TCRbeta diversity (inverse Simpson) was lower than in healthy co-twins.

As regards this clonotype: Its antigen is not identified.

Nested PCRs (approximately 16 and 10 cycles, two total) were applied to TCRalpha and TCRbeta cDNA. TCRdb reanalyzed the 5' RACE reads and collapses them to one entry per CDR3 protein, without DNA. In total, the table holds some 160,000 distinct CDR3 sequences. Every single donor had a roughly 2.5 ml blood sample drawn. Sequencing used blood. The TCR originated in a human donor with ulcerative colitis or Crohn's disease, or a healthy co-twin of an affected twin (not recorded which).

The CDR3 protein is CASSRTEDYEQYF. The J gene is TRBJ2-7, the V gene TRBV12-3 or TRBV12-4; the TCRdb call, TRBD1, lacks DNA for checking. The CDR3 sequence is 13 residues long.